A selection of T cell receptor beta chains follows, all from one sample in a study of cytomegalovirus exposure and HLA in healthy donors. Profiling relied on immunoSEQ multiplex PCR, and the TCRdb table lists in-frame clones only, not all of them. The sample yields 150,000 to 200,000 clones, 77% seen once. Sequencing was performed on PBMCs. The receptors stem from a woman aged 25-40 years in good health and CMV-seropositive. Each CDR3 is given with its conserved first and last residue.

CDR3aa	v_gene	j_gene
CASSVAYSTGIQETQYF	TRBV9	TRBJ2-5
CASSLGGGNEQFF	TRBV7-9	TRBJ2-1
CASSSQLDRGQNYGYTF	TRBV7-2	TRBJ1-2
CASSLGGMNSYEQYF	TRBV5-4	TRBJ2-7
CASSYSYGNTEAFF	TRBV6-5	TRBJ1-1
CASSGGQAASYEQYF	TRBV9	TRBJ2-7
CASSPGLNFYNEQFF	TRBV13	TRBJ2-1
CASTPDSSRVYEQYF	TRBV19	TRBJ2-7
CASSLAMSYPGELFF	TRBV5-1	TRBJ2-2
CASSFDPGGNEQFF	TRBV5-1	TRBJ2-1
CSVESGLSGYGYTF	TRBV29-1	TRBJ1-2
CASSVGTGGDTQYF	TRBV2	TRBJ2-3
CASSPLEGEYYGYTF	TRBV19	TRBJ1-2
CASSQDSSDNEQFF	TRBV4-2	TRBJ2-1
CASSKTGGSEKLFF	TRBV6-5	TRBJ1-4
CSATAGNEQFF	TRBV20-1	TRBJ2-1
CASRYGKETQYF	TRBV7-9	TRBJ2-5